A single sample gave rise to the 25 T cell receptor beta chains below, sequenced in a study of cytotoxic CD8 clonotypes in ibrutinib-treated CLL. The protocol was immunoSEQ multiplex PCR, while the TCRdb copy is restricted to in-frame clones and leaves out a portion. The data show about 200,000 clones, with around 70% seen just once and roughly 5.8% held by the top ten. Sequencing was performed on PBMCs, taken after 12 months of ibrutinib treatment. These receptors all come from a human donor with chronic lymphocytic leukemia.

V and J are TRBV28 and TRBJ1-2; no clear D. Germline loops: CDR1 MDHEN, CDR2 SYDVKM. The CDR3 is made up of 13 amino acids. Deletions cut 4 bases from V and 4 bases from J, with 10 bases between. The DNA of the CDR3 is TGTGCCAGCAGTTCAGGAGCCCCCTATGGCTACACCTTC. It yields the protein CASSSGAPYGYTF.

The chain is built from TRBV19 and TRBJ2-6, with 12 bases that match TRBD2. Germline CDR1 and CDR2: LNHDA and SQIVND (reference sequence). The V and J ends lost 9 bases and 2 bases, in that order; junction bases with no gene match: 2. The CDR3 is 15 amino acids. The chain's CDR3 is CASRLAGAGANVLTF. CDR3 nucleotides: TGTGCCAGCCGACTAGCGGGAGCTGGGGCCAACGTCCTGACTTTC.

The V call is TRBV29-1, the J call TRBJ1-1; 7 bases match TRBD1. The CDR3 runs 15 residues. The germline V gene encodes CDR1 SQVTM and CDR2 ANQGSEA. The trim removed 6 bases at V and 4 bases at J, leaving 14 bases unmatched. Written as DNA, the CDR3 is TGCAGCGTGATGGGAAAAGGGGGCTTGGGCACTGAAGCTTTCTTT. Encoded protein: CSVMGKGGLGTEAFF.

The chain joins TRBV6-1 to TRBJ1-5; D unclear. Per the germline V gene, CDR1 is MNHNS and CDR2 is SASEGT. V shed 4 bases and J shed 4 bases, with 8 bases lying between them. The CDR3 runs 13 residues. CDR3 nucleotide sequence: TGTGCCAGCAGTGTTGTACGTAATCAGCCCCAGCATTTT. Its translation: CASSVVRNQPQHF.

CDR3 DNA: TGTGCCAGCAGCCTACACGGGGACGCGTACTATGGCTACACCTTC. The encoded protein is CASSLHGDAYYGYTF. The gene calls are TRBV28 and TRBJ1-2; maybe TRBD1 (5 bases). CDR1 is MDHEN, CDR2 SYDVKM, per germline. This CDR3 has 15 residues. The ends were cut back, 6 bases at V and 3 bases at J, with 17 bases in the middle.

The chain couples TRBV18 to TRBJ1-2, with D perhaps TRBD1 (5 bases). Germline-derived CDR1 and CDR2 are KGHSH and LQKENI. Trimming stripped 6 bases from V and 1 base from J, with 15 bases between. This CDR3 is built from 15 residues. For the CDR3, the DNA is TGTGCCAGCTCCCCTACAGGCGTGGATAACTATGGCTACACCTTC. Translated, it gives CASSPTGVDNYGYTF.

This chain uses TRBV6-5 with TRBJ1-2; TRBD1 is a possible D gene (5 bases). Trimming shortened V by 4 bases and J by 1 base, and 10 bases separated the two germline ends. In germline, CDR1 is MNHEY, CDR2 SVGAGI. CDR3 size: 14 residues. The CDR3 reads CASSWDPNNYGYTF. DNA for the CDR3: TGTGCCAGCAGTTGGGACCCAAATAACTATGGCTACACCTTC.

The V call is TRBV6-5, the J call TRBJ1-1; D uncertain. V lost 6 bases to trimming and J lost 5 bases, with 16 bases between them. The germline CDR1 and CDR2 sequences are MNHEY and SVGAGI. This CDR3 has 14 amino acids. CDR3 sequence: CASSSRVLRTEAFF. CDR3 coding DNA: TGTGCCAGCAGCTCCCGGGTCCTAAGGACTGAAGCTTTCTTT.

The chain joins TRBV19 to TRBJ1-1, with D unclear. V lost 9 bases, J lost 5 bases, and 13 bases lay in between. The germline V gene has CDR1 LNHDA and CDR2 SQIVND (reference sequence). The CDR3 has 12 amino acids. CDR3 in amino acids: CARGRNKTEAFF. The CDR3 nucleotides read TGTGCCAGGGGTAGGAATAAAACTGAAGCTTTCTTT. Full variable domain (outside the CDR3, taken from reference TRBV19 and TRBJ1-1): DGGITQSPKYLFRKEGQNVTLSCEQNLNHDAMYWYRQDPGQGLRLIYYSQIVNDFQKGDIAEGYSVSREKKESFPLTVTSAQKNPTAFYLCARGRNKTEAFFGQGTRLTVV.

On this clone: The same CDR3 arises from other DNA sequences in this sample as well. V gene TRBV4-3 combines with J gene TRBJ1-2, with D perhaps TRBD1 (6 bases). The CDR3 is 14 residues long. Germline V gene lookup returns CDR1 LGHNA and CDR2 YSLEER. Trimming removed 3 bases at V and 1 base at J, with 9 bases between. CDR3 region: CASSQDRINYGYTF. In nucleotides, the CDR3 is TGCGCCAGCAGCCAGGACAGAATTAACTATGGCTACACCTTC.

This clone was recorded at least ten times. This chain connects TRBV18 to TRBJ1-1, with TRBD1 as a possible D gene (5 bases). The CDR3 is 15 residues long. Trimming cost V 3 bases and J 5 bases, with 16 bases left between them. CDR1 is KGHSH, CDR2 LQKENI, per germline. CDR3 region: CASSPGRTWTTEAFF. The CDR3 nucleotides read TGTGCCAGCTCACCGGGGCGCACCTGGACGACTGAAGCTTTCTTT. The whole variable domain, filled in from reference TRBV18 and TRBJ1-1, reads NAGVMQNPRHLVRRRGQEARLRCSPMKGHSHVYWYRQLPEEGLKFMVYLQKENIIDESGMPKERFSAEFPKEGPSILRIQQVVRGDSAAYFCASSPGRTWTTEAFFGQGTRLTVV.

This chain links TRBV6-1 with TRBJ1-2; TRBD1 matches 9 bases. There are 14 residues in the CDR3. CDR1 is MNHNS and CDR2 is SASEGT in the germline V gene. Germline trimming cut 3 bases from V and 3 bases from J; bases unmatched to any gene: 2. This CDR3 reads CASSEGQGHYGYTF. The CDR3 bases are TGTGCCAGCAGTGAGGGACAGGGACACTATGGCTACACCTTC.

This rearrangement joins TRBV7-2 to TRBJ1-2; 10 nucleotides match TRBD1. This CDR3 contains 16 residues. Looked up from germline, CDR1 is SGHTA and CDR2 is FQGNSA. Trimming took 5 bases from V and 4 from J; bases not matched to a gene: 10. CDR3 residues: CASSARQGAQGYGYTF. CDR3 bases: TGTGCCAGCAGCGCCAGACAGGGGGCGCAGGGCTATGGCTACACCTTC.

This chain joins TRBV28 and TRBJ2-2; 10 nucleotides agree with TRBD2. Germline loops: CDR1 MDHEN, CDR2 SYDVKM. Germline trimming cut 6 bases from V and 1 base from J; bases unmatched to any gene: 8. CDR3 length: 17 residues. The CDR3 reads CASSYPTSGVNTGELFF. In DNA form, the CDR3 reads TGTGCCAGCAGCTACCCAACTAGCGGGGTGAACACCGGGGAGCTGTTTTTT.

The V call is TRBV4-3, the J call TRBJ1-5; a weak D match, TRBD1 (5 bases). The CDR3 runs to 15 residues. Germline V gene sequence: CDR1 LGHNA, CDR2 YSLEER. V lost 3 bases to trimming and J lost 5 bases, with 14 bases between them. CDR3 in DNA: TGCGCCAGCAGCCACTCACTCACAGGAGATCAGCCCCAGCATTTT. Protein product: CASSHSLTGDQPQHF.

This clone was detected only a few times. The V call is TRBV9, the J call TRBJ2-3; TRBD2 matches 7 bases. V gave up 4 bases and J gave up 6 bases; unmatched junction bases: 5. CDR1 SGDLS and CDR2 YYNGEE come from the germline V gene. This CDR3 comprises 13 residues. The CDR3 is CASSLRGGDTQYF. CDR3 bases: TGTGCCAGCAGCCTGCGGGGAGGGGATACGCAGTATTTT. Filled out from reference TRBV9 and TRBJ2-3, the complete variable domain reads DSGVTQTPKHLITATGQRVTLRCSPRSGDLSVYWYQQSLDQGLQFLIQYYNGEERAKGNILERFSAQQFPDLHSELNLSSLELGDSALYFCASSLRGGDTQYFGPGTRLTVL.

This clone has just one count. The rearrangement joins TRBV6-5 to TRBJ1-2, with D possibly TRBD1 on 6 matching bases. The CDR3 spans 14 residues. CDR1 MNHEY and CDR2 SVGAGI come from the germline V gene. V lost 5 bases and J 0 bases, leaving 10 bases between the germline ends. The CDR3 sequence is CASSLRDTNYGYTF. In DNA, the CDR3 is TGTGCCAGCAGTCTCCGGGACACTAACTATGGCTACACCTTC.

This rearrangement joins TRBV4-2 to TRBJ2-5, with 9 bases matching TRBD1. CDR3 length: 17 residues. J lost 1 base, V lost 1 base, and 7 bases had no gene match. The V gene's germline CDR1 is LGHNA and CDR2 YNFKEQ. The CDR3 region has the DNA TGTGCCAGCAGCCAAGGCAACAGGGGGCCGATCCAAGAGACCCAGTACTTC. Its protein is CASSQGNRGPIQETQYF.

Worth noting for this clone: Its ends do not fully match the called genes, so a read error is possible. The rearrangement uses TRBV11-3 and TRBJ2-1; no definite D call. CDR3 length equals 15 residues. Germline V gene sequence: CDR1 SGHNT, CDR2 YENEEA. CDR3 sequence: CASSVDIYSDNEQFF. As DNA, the CDR3 is TGTGCCAGCAGCGTCGATATTTACTCCGACAATGAGCAGTTCTTC.

J is TRBJ2-7 and V is TRBV28; D not certain. The V end lost 8 bases, the J end lost 4 bases, and 9 bases lay between the germline ends. The CDR3 has 11 amino acids. The germline V gene encodes CDR1 MDHEN and CDR2 SYDVKM. CDR3 in amino acids: CASGASYEQYF. The CDR3 bases are TGTGCCAGCGGCGCCAGTTACGAGCAGTACTTC. The variable domain in full, completed from reference TRBV28 and TRBJ2-7, reads DVKVTQSSRYLVKRTGEKVFLECVQDMDHENMFWYRQDPGLGLRLIYFSYDVKMKEKGDIPEGYSVSREKKERFSLILESASTNQTSMYLCASGASYEQYFGPGTRLTVT.

The chain joins TRBV5-4 to TRBJ2-7, with a possible D match to TRBD1 (6 bases). Germline CDR1 is SGHNT and CDR2 is YYREEE (reference sequence). V was shortened by 0 bases and J by 6 bases, with 16 bases between the two germline ends. There are 15 residues in the CDR3. CDR3 sequence: CASSLDPTGSAEQYF. For the CDR3, the DNA is TGTGCCAGCAGCTTGGACCCGACAGGCTCGGCCGAGCAGTACTTC.

This chain links TRBV19 with TRBJ1-2; D possibly corresponds to TRBD1 (5 bases). V was pared by 10 bases and J by 6 bases, with 21 bases between. The CDR3 runs to 14 residues. The germline gives CDR1 LNHDA, CDR2 SQIVND (reference sequence). The CDR3 is CATQAGRTPHGYTF. For the CDR3, the DNA is TGTGCCACTCAAGCAGGGCGCACCCCTCATGGCTACACCTTC.

This clone was detected a few times. The chain has TRBV27 and TRBJ2-4, with D possibly TRBD1 on 6 matching bases. The CDR3 contains 15 residues. Germline CDR1 is MNHEY and CDR2 is SMNVEV (reference sequence). V was pared by 2 bases and J by 9 bases, with 17 bases between. The CDR3 DNA follows: TGTGCCAGCAGTTTACTAGGGGACACGATAGCCATTCAGTACTTC. Amino acids: CASSLLGDTIAIQYF.

This chain joins TRBV6-5 and TRBJ2-1, with no clear D. V gave up 7 bases and J gave up 3 bases, with 7 bases separating them. Germline V lookup: CDR1 MNHEY, CDR2 SVGAGI. The CDR3 has 12 residues. The CDR3 DNA reads TGTGCCAGCATCAATTACTACAATGAGCAGTTCTTC. This sequence encodes CASINYYNEQFF.

This chain joins TRBV5-4 and TRBJ2-1; D unresolved. The CDR3 is made up of 15 amino acids. Germline-derived CDR1 and CDR2 are SGHNT and YYREEE (reference sequence). V shed 0 bases and J shed 5 bases, with 12 bases lying between them. CDR3: CASSLGLRTDNEQFF. CDR3 sequence (DNA): TGTGCCAGCAGCTTGGGGCTTAGGACCGACAATGAGCAGTTCTTC.